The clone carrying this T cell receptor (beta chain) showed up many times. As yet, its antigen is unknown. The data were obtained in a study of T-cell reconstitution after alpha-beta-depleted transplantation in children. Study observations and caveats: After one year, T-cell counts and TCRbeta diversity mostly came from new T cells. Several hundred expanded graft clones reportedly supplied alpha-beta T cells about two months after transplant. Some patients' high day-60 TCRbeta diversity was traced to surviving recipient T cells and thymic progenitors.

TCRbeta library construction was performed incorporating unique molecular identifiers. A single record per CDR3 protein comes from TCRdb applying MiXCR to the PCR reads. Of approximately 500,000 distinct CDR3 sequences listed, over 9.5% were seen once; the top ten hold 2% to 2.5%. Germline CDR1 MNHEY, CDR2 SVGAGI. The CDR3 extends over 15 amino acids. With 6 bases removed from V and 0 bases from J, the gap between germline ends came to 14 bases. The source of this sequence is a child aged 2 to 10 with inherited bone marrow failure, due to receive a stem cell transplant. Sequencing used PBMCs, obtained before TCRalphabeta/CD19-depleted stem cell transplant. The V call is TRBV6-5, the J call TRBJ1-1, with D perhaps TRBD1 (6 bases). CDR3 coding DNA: TGTGCCAGCAGGGGATGGCCAGGGGTGAACACTGAAGCTTTCTTT. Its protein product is CASRGWPGVNTEAFF.